Listed below are T cell receptor beta chains from one sample, sequenced in a study of siplizumab effects on memory and regulatory T cells. Repertoires were generated with immunoSEQ multiplex PCR, while TCRdb's copy carries only in-frame clones and drops some. The data show over 85,000 clones, with roughly 92% seen just once and 1.1% held by the top ten. Sequenced input: CD4+ T cells sorted from blood. These receptors all stem from a human donor in good health. Both conserved end residues are part of each CDR3. D genes are given only for firm matches. A row's size may be missing; if present it is once, few, many or a size class.

v_call	j_call	clone_size	d_call	cdr3_aa
TRBV4-1	NA	NA	NA	CASSQPARGLYEQYF
TRBV18	TRBJ2-2	NA	NA	CASSPVRAASGTGELFF
TRBV29-1	TRBJ2-2	NA	NA	CSGRQGGGAGELFF
TRBV28	TRBJ1-1	NA	TRBD1	CASSLLGTVMNTEAFF
TRBV19	TRBJ2-1	NA	TRBD1	CASSIWQGAVTGVVNEQFF
TRBV29-1	TRBJ2-5	once	NA	CSVAPGVQETQYF
TRBV19	TRBJ1-2	NA	NA	CASSAPGGSNYGYTF
TRBV27	TRBJ2-1	few	TRBD2	CASSLRQREGSYNEQFF
TRBV2	TRBJ1-1	NA	NA	CASSEDRNTEAFF
TRBV18	TRBJ1-1	NA	TRBD1	CASSPEGAYTEAFF
TRBV30	TRBJ1-1	NA	NA	CASSRQNTEAFF
TRBV15	TRBJ1-5	NA	NA	CATSNLDKNQPQHF
TRBV28	TRBJ2-6	NA	TRBD2	CASSGEGSGANVLTF
TRBV28	TRBJ2-1	NA	NA	CASSFPGEGLKTNEQFF
TRBV7-8	TRBJ2-1	NA	TRBD2	CASSFRREGSHEQFF
TRBV28	TRBJ1-5	NA	NA	CASSGRRTFWPQHF
TRBV7-9	TRBJ1-5	NA	NA	CASSLEGKNQPQHF
TRBV5-1	TRBJ2-7	NA	TRBD1	CASSLGDRAGEQYF
TRBV5-1	TRBJ1-1	NA	NA	CASSLDSGSLNTEAFF
TRBV14	TRBJ2-6	few	NA	CASSQGFSGANVLTF
TRBV5-6	TRBJ2-1	once	NA	CASSLTSHSYNEQFF
TRBV19	TRBJ1-1	NA	NA	CASTHRVGEAFF
TRBV20-1	TRBJ2-5	NA	NA	CSARDLETQYF
TRBV7-9	TRBJ1-4	NA	TRBD1	CASSGGRTGPEKLFF